This passage covers 21 T cell receptor beta chains from one sample sequenced in a study of T cells in Graves' hyperthyroidism and ophthalmopathy. Amplification yielded TCR beta CDR3 regions, with RNA transcripts as the source. The HTBI primer set served for first-round RT-PCR of the TCR CDR3. TCRdb reprocessed the multiplex PCR reads with MiXCR, giving one entry per CDR3 protein. The data hold 650,000 to 850,000 distinct CDR3 sequences, with around a sixth observed a single time. Material: blood. The receptors here all came from a woman aged 50 to 60 with Graves' hyperthyroidism that later progressed to Graves' ophthalmopathy.

This clonotype was seen a few times. V gene TRBV7-9 combines with J gene TRBJ2-5; D is ambiguous. The CDR3 has 15 amino acids. The V and J ends lost 5 bases and 0 bases respectively, with 13 bases between them. Germline assignment: CDR1 SEHNR and CDR2 FQNEAQ (reference sequence). The CDR3 spells CASSDMTFYQETQYF. CDR3 nucleotide sequence: TGTGCCAGCAGCGACATGACTTTTTACCAAGAGACCCAGTACTTC.

Worth noting for this clonotype: With a much larger clone just one base away, this may be a read error. The chain combines TRBV11-2 with TRBJ1-1; 7 bases agree with TRBD1. With V trimmed by 5 bases and J by 4 bases, 7 bases remained unmatched. Looked up from germline, CDR1 is SGHAT and CDR2 is FQNNGV. CDR3 length: 14 residues. CDR3 sequence: CASSLDRVATEAFF. CDR3 sequence (DNA): TGTGCCAGCAGCCTCGACAGGGTGGCCACTGAAGCTTTCTTT.

V and J are TRBV6-1 and TRBJ2-1; 11 bases fit TRBD2. Germline loops: CDR1 MNHNS, CDR2 SASEGT. This CDR3 is 15 amino acids long. V was pared by 8 bases and J by 7 bases, with 10 bases of the junction left unmatched. CDR3 DNA sequence: TGTGCCAGCCGAGGTAGCGGGGGGGCCTTAAATGAGCAGTTCTTC. Translated: CASRGSGGALNEQFF.

This clonotype was observed many times. The CDR3 loop reads CASSPPGSGNTIYF. CDR3 coding DNA: TGTGCCAGCAGCCCCCCAGGCTCTGGAAACACCATATATTTT. The V and J genes are TRBV3-1 and TRBJ1-3; unclear D gene. Germline values: CDR1 LGHDT, CDR2 YNNKEL (reference sequence). The germline V and J ends were trimmed by 4 bases and 0 bases, with 7 bases remaining between them. This CDR3 spans 14 amino acids.

This sequence joins TRBV29-1 and TRBJ1-1; 7 nucleotides agree with TRBD1. The germline V gene has CDR1 SQVTM and CDR2 ANQGSEA. The CDR3 sequence is 12 residues long. With V trimmed by 5 bases and J by 3 bases, 3 bases remained unmatched. CDR3 sequence (DNA): TGCAGCGTTCCAGGGGGAGACACTGAAGCTTTCTTT. Protein: CSVPGGDTEAFF.

The chain uses TRBV25-1 and TRBJ1-1; 12 bases match TRBD1. With 9 bases clipped from V and 2 bases from J, the junction kept 10 bases outside the gene matches. Per germline, CDR1 MGHDK and CDR2 SYGVNS. The length of the CDR3 is 16 residues. The CDR3 bases are TGTGCCAGACTCACTGGGACAGGGGGCCGCAACACTGAAGCTTTCTTT. Translated, it gives CARLTGTGGRNTEAFF.

This clonotype appeared a single time. The chain joins TRBV19 to TRBJ1-5; D gene ambiguous. Trimming left V 6 bases short and J 3 bases short, with 15 bases between. Germline assignment: CDR1 LNHDA and CDR2 SQIVND (reference sequence). CDR3 length: 15 residues. The CDR3 bases are TGTGCCAGTAGAGGGCCCCTCACGGACAATCAGCCCCAGCATTTT. Translation gives CASRGPLTDNQPQHF.

A few counts support this clonotype. Compared with germline, one end of the junction differs, possibly owing to a read error. The chain carries TRBV15 and TRBJ1-4; D gene unclear. CDR1 is LNHNV and CDR2 is YYDKDF in the germline V gene (reference sequence). The CDR3 is 14 residues long. The CDR3 DNA is TGTGCCGCCAGACGGGCGGAAGGGAGCGAAAAACTGTTTTTT. Protein product: CAARRAEGSEKLFF.

This clonotype was recorded at least ten times. V and J are TRBV3-1 and TRBJ1-5; unclear D gene. This CDR3 region has 15 residues. Germline-derived CDR1 and CDR2 are LGHDT and YNNKEL (reference sequence). The germline V and J ends were trimmed by 4 bases and 1 base, with 11 bases remaining between them. This CDR3 reads CASSPRGQSNQPQHF. CDR3 DNA: TGTGCCAGCAGCCCCCGGGGTCAGAGCAATCAGCCCCAGCATTTT. Drawing the rest from reference TRBV3-1 and TRBJ1-5, the complete variable domain is DTAVSQTPKYLVTQMGNDKSIKCEQNLGHDTMYWYKQDSKKFLKIMFSYNNKELIINETVPNRFSPKSPDKAHLNLHINSLELGDSAVYFCASSPRGQSNQPQHFGDGTRLSIL.

This clonotype was counted between two and nine times. The chain joins TRBV12-3 or TRBV12-4 to TRBJ2-2; D not certain. V was shortened by 3 bases and J by 4 bases, with 9 bases between the two germline ends. The CDR3 loop spans 14 amino acids. CDR3 sequence reads: CASSFVGSTGELFF. Here the CDR3 DNA reads TGTGCCAGCAGTTTTGTGGGGTCCACCGGGGAGCTGTTTTTT.

This clonotype was observed a handful of times. This chain links TRBV6-1 with TRBJ1-6; TRBD1 agrees at 7 bases. The V segment lost 3 bases and the J segment 8 bases; nucleotides outside the gene matches: 10. Germline lookup yields CDR1 MNHNS and CDR2 SASEGT. CDR3 length equals 16 residues. The CDR3 protein is CASSEDRPRGDSPLHF. CDR3 nucleotides: TGTGCCAGCAGTGAGGACAGGCCTCGCGGGGATTCACCCCTCCACTTT.

This clonotype was recorded only once. V gene TRBV20-1 combines with J gene TRBJ2-7; 11 bases line up with TRBD2. The V gene's germline CDR1 is DFQATT and CDR2 SNEGSKA (reference sequence). Losses at the gene ends were 1 base for V and 2 bases for J; bases not matched to a gene: 1. This CDR3 region has 14 residues. CDR3 amino acids: CSARVAGGTYEQYF. CDR3 in DNA: TGCAGTGCTAGAGTAGCGGGGGGGACCTACGAGCAGTACTTC.

This clonotype came up many times. The chain combines TRBV2 with TRBJ1-4; possibly TRBD1 for D (6 bases). Germline V gene sequence: CDR1 SNHLY, CDR2 FYNNEI. V was pared by 2 bases and J by 0 bases, with 13 bases between. This CDR3 has 17 amino acids. CDR3 DNA: TGTGCCAGCAGTGAATTCAGGGGTCAGGCAACTAATGAAAAACTGTTTTTT. This gives the protein CASSEFRGQATNEKLFF.

This rearrangement joins TRBV4-1 to TRBJ2-7; 8 nucleotides match TRBD1. Germline CDR1 reads MGHRA; CDR2 reads YSYEKL. This CDR3 contains 15 residues. Unmatched junction bases numbered 5, after V lost 0 bases and J lost 4 bases. The CDR3 loop is CASSQDGTGDYEQYF. The CDR3 coding sequence is TGCGCCAGCAGCCAAGATGGGACAGGAGATTACGAGCAGTACTTC.

This clonotype was detected ten times or more. This chain uses TRBV11-2 with TRBJ1-4, with a tentative D call TRBD1 (6 bases). This CDR3 has 15 amino acids. V was shortened by 1 base and J by 0 bases, with 6 bases between the two germline ends. CDR1 is SGHAT and CDR2 is FQNNGV in the germline V gene. CDR3 in amino acids: CASSLGQATNEKLFF. CDR3 in DNA: TGTGCCAGCAGCTTAGGACAGGCAACTAATGAAAAACTGTTTTTT.

Ten or more counts support this clonotype. This rearrangement joins TRBV30 to TRBJ2-3, with D perhaps matching TRBD1 (6 bases). The germline V gene has CDR1 GTSNPN and CDR2 SVGIG (reference sequence). The CDR3 is 18 amino acids. Trimming left V 0 bases short and J 1 base short, with 20 bases between. CDR3 sequence reads: CAWSVKAALDSRTDTQYF. The CDR3, as DNA: TGTGCCTGGAGTGTAAAGGCAGCGTTGGACAGCCGCACAGATACGCAGTATTTT.

This chain joins TRBV5-6 and TRBJ1-1; D is undetermined. The CDR3 has 15 amino acids. V gave up 4 bases and J gave up 7 bases, with 20 bases separating them. Per the germline V gene, CDR1 is SGHDT and CDR2 is YYEEEE. The CDR3 reads CASSAPGWREDEAFF. CDR3 bases: TGTGCCAGCAGCGCCCCGGGTTGGAGGGAGGATGAAGCTTTCTTT. The full variable domain, with the rest looked up from reference TRBV5-6 and TRBJ1-1, is DAGVTQSPTHLIKTRGQQVTLRCSPKSGHDTVSWYQQALGQGPQFIFQYYEEEERQRGNFPDRFSGHQFPNYSSELNVNALLLGDSALYLCASSAPGWREDEAFFGQGTRLTVV.

Ten or more counts support this clonotype. The chain links TRBV2 to TRBJ2-3, with D unresolved. Germline CDR1 reads SNHLY; CDR2 reads FYNNEI. The length of the CDR3 is 14 residues. The ends were cut back, 11 bases at V and 3 bases at J, with 18 bases in the middle. The CDR3 bases are TGTGCCCGACCCAGTCGCCCGCAGACAGATACGCAGTATTTT. Translated: CARPSRPQTDTQYF.

This clonotype was recorded a few times. The chain links TRBV19 to TRBJ2-3; D might be TRBD1 or TRBD2, each matching 5 bases. The CDR3 is 14 residues long. V shed 3 bases and J shed 6 bases, with 13 bases lying between them. Per germline, CDR1 LNHDA and CDR2 SQIVND (reference sequence). The CDR3 here is CASSITGQEDTQYF. The CDR3 bases are TGTGCCAGTAGTATTACGGGGCAGGAGGATACGCAGTATTTT.

J is TRBJ2-7 and V is TRBV5-4, with D unresolved. CDR1 SGHNT and CDR2 YYREEE come from the germline V gene (reference sequence). CDR3 length: 14 residues. Trimming took off 0 bases at V and 4 bases at J, with 11 bases between the two ends. Here the CDR3 DNA reads TGTGCCAGCAGCTTGGGAGGAAACTATTACGAGCAGTACTTC. Its protein is CASSLGGNYYEQYF.

The sample holds one count of this clonotype. The chain couples TRBV20-1 to TRBJ2-1; no definite D call. CDR3 length: 14 residues. The V gene lost 4 bases and the J gene lost 6 bases, with 16 bases spanning the gap. From germline, CDR1 is DFQATT and CDR2 SNEGSKA (reference sequence). In nucleotides, the CDR3 is TGCAGTGCTACGGCCACGGAGCACCTCAATGAGCAGTTCTTC. Translating gives CSATATEHLNEQFF.